This TCR beta chain stems from a study of blood T cells in healthy people across ages. Sample-barcoded 5' priming and a J-beta primer mix drove a second PCR of about 6 to 12 cycles. TCRdb recomputed calls from the 5' RACE reads with MiXCR, one row per CDR3 protein. The table includes over 1,500,000 distinct CDR3 sequences, approximately 50% detected once. Every participating donor contributed 9.5 to 10 milliliters of peripheral blood through a draw. V lost 3 bases and J lost 2, with 9 bases in between. The CDR3 is made up of 13 amino acids. The germline V gene encodes CDR1 DFQATT and CDR2 SNEGSKA (reference sequence). On this clonotype: What it binds is unknown.

Overall study results and limits: Long-lived and aged donors differed, with more naive CD4+ cells and higher diversity in the long-lived.

The clonotype was recovered from a woman aged 40 to 50 in good health. V usage is TRBV20-1 and J usage is TRBJ2-3; D is undetermined. Sequencing used blood. CDR3 coding DNA: TGCAGTGCTAGTCTCGGCGCCACAGATACGCAGTATTTT. Protein product: CSASLGATDTQYF.